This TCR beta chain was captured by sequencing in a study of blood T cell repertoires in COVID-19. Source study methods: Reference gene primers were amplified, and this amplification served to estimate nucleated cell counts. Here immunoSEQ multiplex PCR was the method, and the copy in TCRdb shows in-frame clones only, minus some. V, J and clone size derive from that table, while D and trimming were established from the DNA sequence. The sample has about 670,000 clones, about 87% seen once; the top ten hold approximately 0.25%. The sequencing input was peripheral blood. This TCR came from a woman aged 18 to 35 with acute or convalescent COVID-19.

The CDR3 protein is CATRGTGGDLEAFF. CDR3 bases: TGTGCCACCCGTGGGACAGGGGGGGACCTTGAAGCTTTCTTT. The gene calls are TRBV24-1 and TRBJ1-1, with 11 bases matching TRBD1. The CDR3 is 14 amino acids. Germline V lookup: CDR1 KGHDR, CDR2 SFDVKD. V lost 9 bases to trimming and J lost 7 bases; unmatched junction nucleotides: 9.